These 21 T cell receptor beta chains came from one sample sequenced in a study of T cell repertoires in cytomegalovirus infection. MiXCR was run by TCRdb on the reads, yielding one entry per CDR3 protein. The repertoire includes some 220,000 distinct CDR3 sequences, around 6.4% of them detected once, and about 6% sits in the top ten. Sequenced material: PBMCs. The receptor source for this set is a human donor in good health (CMV status not recorded). Some clones in this sample may be carry-over from other donors' samples.

This sequence joins TRBV5-1 and TRBJ2-3, with TRBD2 identical over 8 bases. CDR3 size: 17 residues. The germline gives CDR1 SGHRS, CDR2 YFSETQ. After removal of 0 bases from V and 4 bases from J, the junction contained 10 bases not matched to a gene. The CDR3 protein is CASSLVGGAGSADTQYF. The CDR3 DNA reads TGCGCCAGCAGCTTGGTCGGGGGGGCCGGTTCTGCAGATACGCAGTATTTT.

This clonotype has at least ten counts. V gene TRBV7-2 combines with J gene TRBJ2-1; 10 nucleotides agree with TRBD2. The V and J ends lost 1 base and 9 bases, in that order; junction bases with no gene match: 6. CDR3 length equals 15 residues. CDR1 is SGHTA and CDR2 is FQGNSA in the germline V gene. The CDR3 bases are TGTGCCAGCAGCTTAGAAGCGGGGGGGCCGGGTGAGCAGTTCTTC. Translation: CASSLEAGGPGEQFF.

This chain uses TRBV28 with TRBJ2-7; D is unresolved. Between the trimmed V and J ends, which lost 6 bases and 3 bases, there was a span of 9 bases. Germline CDR1 is MDHEN and CDR2 is SYDVKM. The CDR3 has 12 residues. CDR3 amino acids: CASRTVLYEQYF. The CDR3 DNA reads as TGTGCCAGCAGAACGGTCCTCTACGAGCAGTACTTC.

This chain links TRBV30 with TRBJ2-1, with 9 positions matching TRBD1. Unmatched junction bases numbered 14, after V lost 3 bases and J lost 8 bases. Per germline, CDR1 GTSNPN and CDR2 SVGIG (reference sequence). CDR3 length: 16 amino acids. CDR3 nucleotides: TGTGCCTGGAGGAACCCCCGGGACAGGGAGAGTGATGAGCAGTTCTTC. Translated: CAWRNPRDRESDEQFF.

There are many counts of this clonotype. The chain carries TRBV20-1 and TRBJ1-2; D is unclear. V was pared by 4 bases and J by 4 bases, with 13 bases between. CDR1 and CDR2 (germline): DFQATT, SNEGSKA (reference sequence). This CDR3 has 13 residues. CDR3 in DNA: TGCAGTGCTACCCTTGACACTCTCTATGGCTACACCTTC. Protein: CSATLDTLYGYTF.

This clonotype was counted ten times or more. The V and J genes are TRBV14 and TRBJ2-3; 14 positions agree with TRBD2. The CDR3 spans 16 residues. Germline CDR1 SGHDN, CDR2 FVKESK. Losses at the gene ends were 3 bases for V and 1 base for J; bases not matched to a gene: 0. The chain's CDR3 is CASSQTSGGGTDTQYF. The CDR3 DNA reads as TGTGCCAGCAGCCAGACTAGCGGGGGGGGCACAGATACGCAGTATTTT.

This clonotype was seen many times. The V gene is TRBV11-2, the J gene TRBJ2-3; D is unclear. Trimming took off 0 bases at V and 4 bases at J, with 8 bases between the two ends. This CDR3 region has 14 residues. Germline-derived CDR1 and CDR2 are SGHAT and FQNNGV. The CDR3 sequence: CASSLDFGADTQYF. The CDR3 DNA follows: TGTGCCAGCAGCTTAGATTTTGGTGCAGATACGCAGTATTTT.

This clonotype was observed many times. The J gene is TRBJ1-2, the V gene TRBV28; D gene uncertain. This CDR3 is 14 amino acids long. Germline V gene sequence: CDR1 MDHEN, CDR2 SYDVKM. With 6 bases removed from V and 4 bases from J, the gap between germline ends came to 15 bases. In nucleotides, the CDR3 is TGTGCCAGCAGGTTTTCCGGACGCGTCTATGGCTACACCTTC. Its translation: CASRFSGRVYGYTF.

The sample holds many counts of this clonotype. The CDR3 bases are TGTGCCAGTAGTGAGACAAGTTCCCCGGGGGAGCTGTTTTTT. Its protein is CASSETSSPGELFF. The V and J genes are TRBV19 and TRBJ2-2; D remains ambiguous. This CDR3 has 14 residues. Trimming stripped 5 bases from V and 8 bases from J, with 15 bases between. Looked up from germline, CDR1 is LNHDA and CDR2 is SQIVND (reference sequence).

This clonotype was counted at least ten times. The chain recombines TRBV7-2 with TRBJ1-2; D ambiguous. Germline-derived CDR1 and CDR2 are SGHTA and FQGNSA. The CDR3 runs 14 residues. V lost 1 base, J lost 8 bases, and 14 bases lay in between. CDR3 amino acids: CASSLGHNRAGYTF. For the CDR3, the DNA is TGTGCCAGCAGCTTAGGACATAACCGGGCCGGCTACACCTTC.

This clonotype showed up many times. J is TRBJ2-3 and V is TRBV6-2 or TRBV6-3, with TRBD2 matching 7 bases. The trim removed 2 bases at V and 4 bases at J, leaving 9 bases unmatched. There are 16 residues in the CDR3. Germline values: CDR1 MNHEY, CDR2 SVGEGT. CDR3 in DNA: TGTGCCAGCAGTTACGGGGTAGCGGGTACCGCAGATACGCAGTATTTT. Its translation is CASSYGVAGTADTQYF.

This chain links TRBV6-5 with TRBJ1-5; weak D call: TRBD1 (5 bases). The CDR3 consists of 14 residues. The germline V gene encodes CDR1 MNHEY and CDR2 SVGAGI. V dropped 9 bases and J dropped 2 bases, with 14 bases sitting between them. The CDR3 DNA is TGTGCCAGTCCGTCAGGGTCTCGCAATCAGCCCCAGCATTTT. Translating it yields CASPSGSRNQPQHF.

This clonotype was counted many times. The chain uses TRBV7-6 and TRBJ1-6; D is undetermined. The germline CDR1 and CDR2 sequences are SGHVS and FNYEAQ. V gave up 5 bases and J gave up 10 bases, with 24 bases separating them. The CDR3 consists of 17 residues. CDR3 sequence (DNA): TGTGCCAGCAGCCCCCTAGGCGTGGGAGTTTTAAGGTCACCCCTCCACTTT. It specifies CASSPLGVGVLRSPLHF.

Many counts were recorded for this clonotype. The rearrangement links TRBV5-5 to TRBJ2-5, with D unclear. This CDR3 has 11 residues. Germline CDR1 reads SGHKS; CDR2 reads YYEKEE (reference sequence). With 4 bases removed from V and 4 bases from J, the gap between germline ends came to 5 bases. CDR3 loop: CASSVTETQYF. CDR3 in DNA: TGTGCCAGCAGCGTGACAGAGACCCAGTACTTC.

The J gene is TRBJ2-7, the V gene TRBV20-1; 8 bases fit TRBD2. The trim removed 3 bases at V and 5 bases at J, leaving 6 bases unmatched. CDR3 length: 13 amino acids. The germline V gene has CDR1 DFQATT and CDR2 SNEGSKA (reference sequence). CDR3 in DNA: TGCAGTGCTAGGTCGGGACTAGTCCACGAGCAGTACTTC. It codes for CSARSGLVHEQYF.

This clonotype occurred many times. The chain couples TRBV29-1 to TRBJ2-3; D might be TRBD1 (6 bases). V was trimmed by 7 bases and J by 5 bases, leaving 10 bases between them. This CDR3 is built from 11 residues. Germline assignment: CDR1 SQVTM and CDR2 ANQGSEA. The CDR3 region is CSGQQGDTQYF. CDR3 nucleotide sequence: TGCAGCGGCCAACAGGGAGATACGCAGTATTTT.

This clonotype was counted ten times or more. This rearrangement joins TRBV6-5 to TRBJ2-5; 12 bases are shared with TRBD1. With V trimmed by 5 bases and J by 6 bases, 7 bases remained unmatched. Germline values: CDR1 MNHEY, CDR2 SVGAGI. This CDR3 has 15 residues. CDR3 residues: CASSPPGQGAKTQYF. CDR3 bases: TGTGCCAGCAGTCCACCGGGACAGGGGGCGAAGACCCAGTACTTC.

This clonotype occurred many times. The chain couples TRBV20-1 to TRBJ2-1; D uncertain. V was pared by 5 bases and J by 0 bases, with 29 bases between. Germline V gives CDR1 DFQATT, CDR2 SNEGSKA (reference sequence). CDR3 size: 20 residues. In DNA form, the CDR3 reads TGCAGTGCTCGGTGGCCGCGGCAAGTCCCAGACTGGAGCTCCTACAATGAGCAGTTCTTC. Its translation: CSARWPRQVPDWSSYNEQFF.

The sample holds many counts of this clonotype. The J gene is TRBJ1-1, the V gene TRBV7-9; possibly TRBD1 for D (6 bases). Trimming stripped 5 bases from V and 8 bases from J, with 12 bases between. The CDR3 covers 12 residues. CDR1 SEHNR and CDR2 FQNEAQ come from the germline V gene (reference sequence). As DNA, the CDR3 is TGTGCCAGCAGCCCCACAGGGACCGAAGCTTTCTTT. Translated, it gives CASSPTGTEAFF.

This clonotype was seen repeatedly, ten times or more. This sequence joins TRBV7-2 and TRBJ2-1; no clear D. Germline CDR1 SGHTA, CDR2 FQGNSA. Trimming took 5 bases from V and 6 from J, leaving 11 bases between them. The CDR3 is 13 amino acids. In nucleotides, the CDR3 is TGTGCCAGCAGCCCCTACAGTGCCAATGAGCAGTTCTTC. The encoded protein is CASSPYSANEQFF.

About this clonotype itself: This may arise from a read error, as a much more abundant clone is one base away. In DNA, the CDR3 is TGTGCCAGCAGTTTCGTAGGAGGCCCCGAGAACACCGGGGAGCTGTTTTTT. Its protein is CASSFVGGPENTGELFF. The chain uses TRBV12-3 or TRBV12-4 and TRBJ2-2; possible D gene TRBD2, 5 bases. The CDR3 runs to 17 residues. The V end lost 3 bases, the J end lost 1 base, and 15 bases lay between the germline ends.